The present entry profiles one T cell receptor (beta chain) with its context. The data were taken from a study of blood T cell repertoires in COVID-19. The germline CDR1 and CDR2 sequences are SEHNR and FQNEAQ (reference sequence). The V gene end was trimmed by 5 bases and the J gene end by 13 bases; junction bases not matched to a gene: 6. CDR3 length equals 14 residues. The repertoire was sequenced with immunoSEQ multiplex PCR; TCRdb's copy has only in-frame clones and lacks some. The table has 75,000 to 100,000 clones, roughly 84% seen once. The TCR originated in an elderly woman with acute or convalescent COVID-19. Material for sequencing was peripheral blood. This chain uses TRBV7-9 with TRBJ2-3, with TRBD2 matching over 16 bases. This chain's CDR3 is CASSMGLAGGRKYF. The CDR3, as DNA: TGTGCCAGCAGCATGGGACTAGCGGGGGGGCGAAAGTATTTT.